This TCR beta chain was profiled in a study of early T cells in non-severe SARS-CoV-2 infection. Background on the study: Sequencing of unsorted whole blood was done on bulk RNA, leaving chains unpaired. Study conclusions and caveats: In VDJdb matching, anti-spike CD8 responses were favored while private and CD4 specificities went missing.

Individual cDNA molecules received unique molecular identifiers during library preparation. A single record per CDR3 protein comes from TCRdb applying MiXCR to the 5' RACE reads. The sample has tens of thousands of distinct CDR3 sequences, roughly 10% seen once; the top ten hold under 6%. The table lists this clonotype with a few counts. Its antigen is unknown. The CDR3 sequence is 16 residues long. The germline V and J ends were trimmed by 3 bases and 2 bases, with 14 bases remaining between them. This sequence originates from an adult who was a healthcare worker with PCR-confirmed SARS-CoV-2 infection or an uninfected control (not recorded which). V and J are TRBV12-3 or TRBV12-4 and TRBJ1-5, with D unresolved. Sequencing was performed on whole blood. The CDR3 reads CASSLSRPGGNQPQHF. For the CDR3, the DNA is TGTGCCAGCAGTTTGAGCAGGCCGGGAGGCAATCAGCCCCAGCATTTT.